These T cell receptor beta chains were read from a single sample in a study of T cell responses to AZD1222 COVID-19 vaccine. Generated by immunoSEQ multiplex PCR, the TCRdb table keeps only in-frame clones and is missing some. The sample records more than 20,000 clones, 87% being singletons. The sample consisted of peripheral blood, taken 28 days after the second AZD1222 dose. Source of these receptors: an adult who received the AZD1222 COVID-19 vaccine. CDR3s include the opening cysteine and the closing phenylalanine or tryptophan. A D gene is named only where the DNA matches it firmly. The size field is filled for only some rows; it gives once, few, many or a size class.

d_call j_call v_call clone_size cdr3_aa cdr3_nt
NA TRBJ2-3 TRBV18 NA CASSPSVVSTDTQYF TGTGCCAGCTCACCTTCGGTGGTAAGCACAGATACGCAGTATTTT
TRBD2 TRBJ2-7 TRBV7-2 once CASSLVASGSYEQYF TGTGCCAGCAGCTTAGTGGCTAGCGGGAGCTACGAGCAGTACTTC
NA TRBJ1-1 TRBV7-9 few CASSSTTGTEAFF TGTGCCAGCAGCTCTACTACCGGGACAGAAGCTTTCTTT
NA TRBJ1-2 TRBV5-1 NA CASSLQGSGTSGGYTF TGCGCCAGCAGCTTGCAAGGTTCAGGGACTTCAGGGGGCTACACCTTC
TRBD1 TRBJ2-1 TRBV5-4 NA CASSLDQGAAGFSDEQFF TGTGCCAGCAGCTTGGATCAGGGGGCGGCGGGATTTAGTGATGAGCAGTTCTTC
TRBD1 TRBJ1-2 TRBV7-9 NA CASSPTGSFGYTF TGTGCCAGCAGCCCGACAGGGAGCTTTGGCTACACCTTC
NA TRBJ2-3 TRBV7-9 NA CASSLTGAGNTQYF TGTGCCAGCAGCTTAACGGGGGCAGGGAATACGCAGTATTTT
TRBD2 TRBJ2-7 TRBV7-9 once CASSSGLATNEQYF TGTGCCAGCAGCTCGGGACTAGCGACAAACGAGCAGTACTTC
NA TRBJ2-1 TRBV7-3 NA CASSTDPGTYNEQFF TGTGCCAGCAGCACTGACCCGGGGACCTACAATGAGCAGTTCTTC
NA TRBJ1-1 TRBV5-1 NA CASSSGSGTEAFF TGCGCCAGCAGCTCGGGGTCTGGCACTGAAGCTTTCTTT
NA TRBJ2-4 TRBV5-4 NA CASTEGGGRLNIQYF TGTGCCAGCACCGAGGGGGGAGGGAGGCTAAACATTCAGTACTTC
NA TRBJ1-6 TRBV20-1 NA CSARDSSPLHF TGCAGTGCTAGAGATAGCTCACCCCTCCACTTT
NA TRBJ2-1 TRBV29-1 NA CSVGLMNNEQFF TGCAGCGTTGGCTTGATGAACAATGAGCAGTTCTTC
NA TRBJ1-1 TRBV7-9 NA CASRPDGTEAFF TGTGCCAGCAGGCCAGACGGCACTGAAGCTTTCTTT
NA TRBJ2-5 TRBV9 NA CASSLTKGEETQYF TGTGCCAGCAGCCTAACGAAAGGAGAAGAGACCCAGTACTTC
NA TRBJ1-2 TRBV29-1 NA CSVAEYGYTF TGCAGCGTTGCGGAGTATGGCTACACCTTC
NA TRBJ2-2 TRBV28 NA CASSLGGINTGELFF TGTGCCAGCAGTTTAGGTGGGATTAACACCGGGGAGCTGTTTTTT
NA TRBJ1-5 TRBV19 NA CASTWGDRNQPQHF TGTGCCAGTACTTGGGGGGATAGGAATCAGCCCCAGCATTTT
TRBD2 TRBJ2-7 TRBV28 NA CASAGLAGGRTYEQYF TGTGCCAGTGCGGGACTAGCGGGAGGGCGGACCTACGAGCAGTACTTC
NA TRBJ1-5 TRBV6-2/TRBV6-3 medium-sized CASSAYKYSNQPQHF TGTGCCAGCAGTGCGTACAAGTATAGCAATCAGCCCCAGCATTTT
NA TRBJ1-5 TRBV10-3 NA CAIISCRGDQPQHF TGTGCCATCATCTCGTGCAGGGGCGACCAGCCCCAGCATTTT
NA TRBJ2-7 TRBV3-1/TRBV3-2 NA CASSQVRGLDEQYF TGTGCCAGCAGCCAAGTTCGCGGCCTGGACGAGCAGTACTTC
TRBD2 TRBJ2-7 TRBV27 NA CASRRGARADEQYF TGTGCCAGCAGGCGGGGGGCAAGGGCGGACGAGCAGTACTTC
TRBD1 TRBJ2-5 TRBV19 NA CASSIDRVGLETQYF TGTGCCAGTAGTATCGACAGGGTGGGATTAGAGACCCAGTACTTC
NA TRBJ2-7 TRBV6-2/TRBV6-3 NA CASSYSSRGNEQYF TGTGCCAGCAGTTACTCGAGCAGGGGAAACGAGCAGTACTTC
NA TRBJ2-7 TRBV6-2/TRBV6-3 NA CASSYRGSSYEQYF TGTGCCAGCAGTTATCGGGGGAGCTCCTACGAGCAGTACTTC
NA TRBJ2-6 TRBV5-1 NA CASSLGSSGANVLTF TGCGCCAGCAGCTTGGGTAGCTCTGGGGCCAACGTCCTGACTTTC
NA TRBJ1-2 TRBV27 NA CASSLQSSYGYTF TGTGCCAGCAGCCTACAGAGTTCCTATGGCTACACCTTC
TRBD1 TRBJ1-2 TRBV14 NA CASSPDRGGFGYTF TGTGCCAGCAGCCCCGACAGGGGGGGTTTTGGCTACACCTTC
TRBD1 TRBJ2-5 TRBV5-6 NA CASSWTGLETQYF TGTGCCAGCAGCTGGACAGGGTTAGAGACCCAGTACTTC
TRBD1 TRBJ2-4 TRBV7-9 NA CASSPWTGTKNIQYF TGTGCCAGCAGCCCGTGGACAGGGACCAAAAACATTCAGTACTTC
TRBD2 TRBJ2-2 TRBV29-1 NA CSVTTGTSGSRGELFF TGCAGCGTTACTACCGGGACTAGCGGGAGTAGGGGGGAGCTGTTTTTT
TRBD1 TRBJ2-2 TRBV5-1 NA CASSLKAGQGLTLAGELFF TGCGCCAGCAGCCTCAAAGCGGGACAGGGATTAACTTTAGCCGGGGAGCTGTTTTTT
NA TRBJ1-2 TRBV7-9 NA CASSYSANYGYTF TGTGCCAGCAGCTACAGCGCTAACTATGGCTACACCTTC
TRBD1 TRBJ1-1 TRBV28 NA CASSPTRTGGTEAFF TGTGCCAGCAGCCCGACGAGGACAGGGGGCACTGAAGCTTTCTTT
TRBD2 TRBJ2-4 TRBV7-8 NA CASSSSLTSGTTKNIQYF TGTGCCAGCAGCTCATCACTGACTAGCGGGACGACCAAAAACATTCAGTACTTC
NA TRBJ1-5 TRBV19 NA CASTYSTSGNQPQHF TGTGCCAGTACCTACTCGACATCAGGCAATCAGCCCCAGCATTTT